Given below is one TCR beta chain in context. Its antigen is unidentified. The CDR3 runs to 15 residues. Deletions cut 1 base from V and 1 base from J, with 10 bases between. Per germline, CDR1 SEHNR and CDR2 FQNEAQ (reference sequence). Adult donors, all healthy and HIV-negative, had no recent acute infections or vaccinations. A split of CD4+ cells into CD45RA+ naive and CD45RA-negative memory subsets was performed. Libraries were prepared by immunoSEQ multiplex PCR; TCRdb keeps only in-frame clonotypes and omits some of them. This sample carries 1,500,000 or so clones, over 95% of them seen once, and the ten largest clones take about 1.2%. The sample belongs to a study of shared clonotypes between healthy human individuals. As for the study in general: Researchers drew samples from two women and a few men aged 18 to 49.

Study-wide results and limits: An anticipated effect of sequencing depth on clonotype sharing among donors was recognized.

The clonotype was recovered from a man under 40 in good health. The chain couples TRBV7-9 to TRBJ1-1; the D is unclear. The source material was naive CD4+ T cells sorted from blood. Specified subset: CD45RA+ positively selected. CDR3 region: CASSLVGNRNTEAFF. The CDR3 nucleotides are TGTGCCAGCAGCTTAGTCGGGAATCGGAACACTGAAGCTTTCTTT.